This T cell receptor (beta chain) was sequenced during a study of post-analysis software for immune sequencing data. Findings and limits, study-wide: Strong co-clustering by F measure was evident for samples that had been prepared in the same batch. People with multiple sclerosis had a significantly lower normalized Chao1 diversity than controls did. Patients had higher frequencies than controls of about 5 TRBV segments, including TRBV5-6, TRBV5-1 and TRBV20-1.

Every TCR beta cDNA library bore unique molecular identifiers. Approximately 0.5 million cDNA molecules were recovered from an input of about 1 to 10 million T cells. In TCRdb, the PCR reads were re-called with MiXCR into one record per CDR3 protein. The sample shows about 540,000 distinct CDR3 sequences, around a third of them seen only once. About this clonotype: What it binds is not known.

V was clipped by 6 bases and J by 9 bases; unmatched bases: 10. Germline assignment: CDR1 DFQATT and CDR2 SNEGSKA (reference sequence). The CDR3 length is 13 residues. The chain recombines TRBV20-1 with TRBJ2-1; 8 bases line up with TRBD2. The source of this sequence is a girl aged 2-17 years with multiple sclerosis. Sequenced input: blood. The CDR3 loop reads CSAERGGAREQFF. CDR3 DNA sequence: TGCAGTGCCGAACGGGGGGGAGCACGTGAGCAGTTCTTC.